This T cell receptor (beta chain) was profiled in a study of T cells of healthy individuals. Germline-derived CDR1 and CDR2 are WNHNN and SYGVQD (reference sequence). This CDR3 has 13 amino acids. Trimming removed 4 bases at V and 5 bases at J, with 11 bases between. TCRdb called the 5' RACE reads again in MiXCR, with one record for every CDR3 protein. Of around 63,000 distinct CDR3 sequences in the sample, about a sixth were seen once. This receptor was identified in a human donor in good health. J is TRBJ2-5 and V is TRBV10-1; possibly TRBD1 for D (6 bases). The CDR3 nucleotides read TGCGCCAGCAGTGCAGGGGCTAGGGAGACCCAGTACTTC. The encoded protein is CASSAGARETQYF.